The sequence of this TCR beta chain was determined in a study of T cells expressing NK-cell markers. Study-level background: Sorted CD3+CD56+NKG2C+, CD3+CD56+NKG2C- and CD3+CD56-NKG2C+ T-cell subsets were beta-chain profiled. The sequencing cohort of eight donors included seven HCMV-seropositive individuals and one seronegative individual.

TCRdb reprocessed the 5' RACE reads, with one entry per CDR3 protein and no DNA. The specimen's table records roughly 430,000 distinct CDR3 sequences. CDR3 length: 16 amino acids. Germline V gene lookup returns CDR1 SSHAT and CDR2 FNYEAQ (reference sequence). Sample: blood T cells: a sorted CD56 or NKG2C T cell subset, CD4+ or CD8+ T cells, or bulk PBMC T cells (not recorded which). The sequence was collected from a woman aged 18 to 69 in good health. The J gene is TRBJ2-2, the V gene TRBV7-7; the D call of TRBD1 rests on TCRdb alone, since no DNA is present to check it. The chain's CDR3 is CASSLGAQGQAGELFF.